These 24 T cell receptor beta chains were all obtained from the same sample, sequenced in a study of shared clonotypes between healthy human individuals. Naive CD8 cells were CD45RO-negative, positively selected for CCR7, excluding terminally differentiated effector memory CD45RA+ cells. Repertoires were generated with immunoSEQ multiplex PCR, while TCRdb's copy carries only in-frame clones and drops some. The sample has some 630,000 clones; about 96% are singletons. The specimen was naive CD8+ T cells sorted from blood. These receptors originate from a woman in her thirties in good health.

The chain has TRBV7-8 and TRBJ2-7; 7 bases match TRBD1. Trimming took 1 base from V and 6 from J; bases not matched to a gene: 15. The CDR3 totals 17 residues. In germline, CDR1 is SGHVS, CDR2 FQNEAQ. The CDR3 region is CASSLGSPRQGIFEQYF. CDR3 bases: TGTGCCAGCAGCTTAGGGAGCCCAAGACAGGGAATCTTCGAGCAGTACTTC.

This clone came up once. The chain uses TRBV6-6 and TRBJ2-7; D is unclear. Germline loops: CDR1 MNHNY, CDR2 SVGAGI (reference sequence). The ends were cut back, 11 bases at V and 2 bases at J, with 13 bases in the middle. CDR3 length: 12 residues. The CDR3 region has the DNA TGTGCCGTCCGGACGTCTACCTACGAGCAGTACTTC. Amino acid sequence: CAVRTSTYEQYF.

The V gene is TRBV6-6, the J gene TRBJ1-1; perhaps TRBD1 as D (6 bases). The germline V gene encodes CDR1 MNHNY and CDR2 SVGAGI (reference sequence). V shed 5 bases and J shed 1 base, with 8 bases lying between them. The CDR3 runs to 13 residues. The CDR3 reads CASSPTGNTEAFF. CDR3 bases: TGTGCCAGCAGTCCGACAGGGAACACTGAAGCTTTCTTT.

V and J are TRBV30 and TRBJ1-6, with D unclear. Trimming shortened V by 2 bases and J by 7 bases, and 6 bases separated the two germline ends. Germline V lookup: CDR1 GTSNPN, CDR2 SVGIG (reference sequence). This CDR3 comprises 12 residues. The CDR3 sequence: CAWSIDNSPLHF. CDR3 bases: TGTGCCTGGAGTATCGACAATTCACCCCTCCACTTT.

V and J are TRBV9 and TRBJ2-3; tentatively, D is TRBD2 (5 bases). The CDR3 runs to 13 residues. CDR1 is SGDLS, CDR2 YYNGEE, per germline. The V and J ends lost 3 bases and 2 bases respectively, with 7 bases between them. The CDR3 spells CASSAGTTDTQYF. The DNA of the CDR3 is TGTGCCAGCAGCGCGGGAACCACAGATACGCAGTATTTT.

The chain links TRBV15 to TRBJ2-2, with D unclear. Trimming pared 9 bases from V and 4 bases from J, leaving 18 bases between. The CDR3 runs 15 residues. CDR1 is LNHNV, CDR2 YYDKDF, per germline (reference sequence). As DNA, the CDR3 is TGTGCCACGTCACAGAAGGTCTGGTCCACCGGGGAGCTGTTTTTT. Translation: CATSQKVWSTGELFF.

This clone has just one count. V usage is TRBV15 and J usage is TRBJ2-1; D gene ambiguous. Germline V lookup: CDR1 LNHNV, CDR2 YYDKDF (reference sequence). The CDR3 consists of 13 residues. Trimming left V 1 base short and J 6 bases short, with 7 bases between. The CDR3 spells CATSRVGVNEQFF. Here the CDR3 DNA reads TGTGCCACCAGCAGAGTAGGAGTCAATGAGCAGTTCTTC.

V gene TRBV19 combines with J gene TRBJ2-1, with TRBD2 as a possible D gene (7 bases). The V and J ends lost 6 bases and 8 bases respectively, with 32 bases between them. Germline CDR1 LNHDA, CDR2 SQIVND (reference sequence). The CDR3 consists of 19 residues. CDR3 DNA sequence: TGTGCCAGTAGCCCCGGGACACAAGTGACTAGCCCCCAGGTTTATGAGCAGTTCTTC. Protein: CASSPGTQVTSPQVYEQFF.

CDR3 DNA sequence: TGTGCCAGCAGCCTTACTCCCGCTAGCGGGAGATACGAGCAGTACTTC. It specifies CASSLTPASGRYEQYF. The chain carries TRBV11-3 and TRBJ2-7; 10 nucleotides agree with TRBD2. Germline CDR1 SGHNT, CDR2 YENEEA. The CDR3 is 16 amino acids. Germline trimming cut 5 bases from V and 4 bases from J; bases unmatched to any gene: 11. The full variable domain, completed using reference TRBV11-3 and TRBJ2-7, is EAGVVQSPRYKIIEKKQPVAFWCNPISGHNTLYWYLQNLGQGPELLIRYENEEAVDDSQLPKDRFSAERLKGVDSTLKIQPAELGDSAVYLCASSLTPASGRYEQYFGPGTRLTVT.

This chain links TRBV29-1 with TRBJ1-1; D unclear. Germline CDR1 SQVTM, CDR2 ANQGSEA. Trimming stripped 4 bases from V and 0 bases from J, with 12 bases between. This CDR3 is built from 14 residues. CDR3 DNA sequence: TGCAGCGTTGTAGATCTGGGCTTGAACACTGAAGCTTTCTTT. This translates into CSVVDLGLNTEAFF.

The chain joins TRBV10-1 to TRBJ2-2; 14 bases agree with TRBD2. Trimming took 6 bases from V and 6 from J; bases not matched to a gene: 9. The CDR3 contains 17 residues. Germline loops: CDR1 WNHNN, CDR2 SYGVQD (reference sequence). CDR3 amino acids: CASSQGLAGVFAGELFF. CDR3 in DNA: TGCGCCAGCAGCCAGGGACTAGCGGGAGTATTCGCCGGGGAGCTGTTTTTT.

This chain connects TRBV27 to TRBJ2-1, with D maybe TRBD2 (5 bases). Germline loops: CDR1 MNHEY, CDR2 SMNVEV (reference sequence). This CDR3 comprises 16 residues. V was shortened by 6 bases and J by 4 bases, with 19 bases between the two germline ends. CDR3 region: CASRSLERIPYNEQFF. The CDR3 nucleotides are TGTGCCAGCAGATCCCTCGAGCGGATCCCATACAATGAGCAGTTCTTC.

This chain connects TRBV5-1 to TRBJ2-3; 8 nucleotides match TRBD1. The CDR3 consists of 17 residues. With V trimmed by 0 bases and J by 5 bases, 11 bases remained unmatched. The germline V gene has CDR1 SGHRS and CDR2 YFSETQ. The CDR3 here is CASSLVLSQGVGDTQYF. DNA of the CDR3: TGCGCCAGCAGCTTGGTGCTGTCACAGGGGGTGGGAGATACGCAGTATTTT. Looking up the rest from reference TRBV5-1 and TRBJ2-3 gives the full variable domain: KAGVTQTPRYLIKTRGQQVTLSCSPISGHRSVSWYQQTPGQGLQFLFEYFSETQRNKGNFPGRFSGRQFSNSRSEMNVSTLELGDSALYLCASSLVLSQGVGDTQYFGPGTRLTVL.

This rearrangement joins TRBV4-1 to TRBJ2-4; D might be TRBD2 (5 bases). The CDR3 spans 17 residues. Germline CDR1 is MGHRA and CDR2 is YSYEKL. The V end was cut by 0 bases, the J end by 0 bases, with 12 bases between. The chain's CDR3 is CASSQEDSAIAKNIQYF. The CDR3, as DNA: TGCGCCAGCAGCCAAGAGGACTCCGCCATAGCCAAAAACATTCAGTACTTC.

The sample holds one count of this clone. This chain links TRBV19 with TRBJ2-1, with 10 nucleotides matching TRBD2. V was clipped by 4 bases and J by 3 bases; unmatched bases: 3. CDR1 is LNHDA and CDR2 is SQIVND in the germline V gene (reference sequence). The CDR3 totals 15 residues. CDR3: CASSKTSGFYNEQFF. DNA of the CDR3: TGTGCCAGTAGTAAGACTAGCGGGTTCTACAATGAGCAGTTCTTC.

This chain joins TRBV7-2 and TRBJ2-4, with D unclear. This CDR3 region has 17 residues. Germline CDR1 is SGHTA and CDR2 is FQGNSA. Trimming removed 1 base at V and 1 base at J, with 14 bases between. CDR3 DNA sequence: TGTGCCAGCAGCTTAGGCGCCACTTCGGTCGCCAAAAACATTCAGTACTTC. Protein sequence: CASSLGATSVAKNIQYF.

The chain uses TRBV6-1 and TRBJ2-5; no firm D call. The V end was cut by 1 base, the J end by 5 bases, with 8 bases between. The CDR3 spans 13 residues. The germline V gene encodes CDR1 MNHNS and CDR2 SASEGT. DNA for the CDR3: TGTGCCAGCAGTGAAGACTACTCGGAGACCCAGTACTTC. Residues: CASSEDYSETQYF.

The V gene is TRBV9, the J gene TRBJ2-4; 10 bases match TRBD2. CDR3 size: 18 residues. After removal of 1 base from V and 6 bases from J, the junction contained 13 bases not matched to a gene. The germline gives CDR1 SGDLS, CDR2 YYNGEE. The CDR3 nucleotides read TGTGCCAGCAGCGTATCTAGCGGGAGAGCCGGCCTAGGAAACATTCAGTACTTC. Its translation: CASSVSSGRAGLGNIQYF.

This chain joins TRBV27 and TRBJ2-3, with TRBD2 matching over 8 bases. The CDR3 contains 14 residues. Germline V CDR1 and CDR2: MNHEY, SMNVEV (reference sequence). Unmatched junction bases numbered 2, after V lost 6 bases and J lost 0 bases. The CDR3, as DNA: TGTGCCAGCAGGCCTAGCGGGAGCACAGATACGCAGTATTTT. The encoded protein is CASRPSGSTDTQYF.

V is TRBV7-6 and J is TRBJ2-7; TRBD2 aligns across 14 bases. Per germline, CDR1 SGHVS and CDR2 FNYEAQ. V shed 1 base and J 6 bases; nucleotides not matched to a gene: 17. The CDR3 sequence is 20 residues long. The DNA of the CDR3 is TGTGCCAGCAGCTTAGAGGGGGTGTGCGGACTAGCGGGAGGTTCGTGCGAGCAGTACTTC. Amino acids: CASSLEGVCGLAGGSCEQYF.

The chain joins TRBV28 to TRBJ2-7; perhaps TRBD2 as D (8 bases). CDR1 is MDHEN and CDR2 is SYDVKM in the germline V gene. There are 15 residues in the CDR3. V lost 4 bases, J lost 1 base, and 14 bases lay in between. The CDR3 DNA is TGTGCCAGCAGTTCGGGGGGGACAGTTTCCTACGAGCAGTACTTC. It yields the protein CASSSGGTVSYEQYF.

This chain connects TRBV2 to TRBJ2-5; 10 bases line up with TRBD1. This CDR3 comprises 14 residues. Germline trimming cut 1 base from V and 4 bases from J; bases unmatched to any gene: 0. Germline loops: CDR1 SNHLY, CDR2 FYNNEI. This chain's CDR3 is CASSEGTGGETQYF. The CDR3 region has the DNA TGTGCCAGCAGTGAAGGGACAGGGGGAGAGACCCAGTACTTC.

V usage is TRBV5-4 and J usage is TRBJ1-1; D is unclear. Between the trimmed V and J ends, which lost 0 bases and 4 bases, there was a span of 7 bases. The CDR3 is 13 amino acids. Per germline, CDR1 SGHNT and CDR2 YYREEE (reference sequence). The CDR3 here is CASSLGGTTEAFF. CDR3 in DNA: TGTGCCAGCAGCTTGGGAGGAACCACTGAAGCTTTCTTT.

This clone was counted a single time. The chain combines TRBV27 with TRBJ2-7; D is unclear. CDR3 length equals 14 residues. Germline assignment: CDR1 MNHEY and CDR2 SMNVEV (reference sequence). Trimming pared 2 bases from V and 2 bases from J, leaving 10 bases between. CDR3 protein: CASSLGYRAYEQYF. The CDR3 DNA reads TGTGCCAGCAGTTTAGGGTACAGAGCCTACGAGCAGTACTTC.